This record covers a single T cell receptor (beta chain). Unique molecular identifiers featured in how the TCRbeta library was prepared. TCRdb called the PCR reads again in MiXCR, with one record for every CDR3 protein. Found here are roughly 500,000 distinct CDR3 sequences, around 19% of them singletons; the top ten hold 3.3%. This sample is part of a study of T-cell reconstitution after alpha-beta-depleted transplantation in children. CDR1 and CDR2 (germline): MGHRA, YSYEKL. V dropped 0 bases and J dropped 4 bases, with 14 bases sitting between them. The CDR3 consists of 16 residues. This TCR came from a human donor who donated a stem cell graft to a child with acute lymphoblastic leukemia. The chain has TRBV4-1 and TRBJ2-3; D may be TRBD2 (5 bases). The specimen comprised PBMCs from the stem cell graft donor, sampled from the stem cell graft. Here the CDR3 DNA reads TGCGCCAGCAGCCAAGACTATCGACCGGGATCAGATACGCAGTATTTT. Translated: CASSQDYRPGSDTQYF.